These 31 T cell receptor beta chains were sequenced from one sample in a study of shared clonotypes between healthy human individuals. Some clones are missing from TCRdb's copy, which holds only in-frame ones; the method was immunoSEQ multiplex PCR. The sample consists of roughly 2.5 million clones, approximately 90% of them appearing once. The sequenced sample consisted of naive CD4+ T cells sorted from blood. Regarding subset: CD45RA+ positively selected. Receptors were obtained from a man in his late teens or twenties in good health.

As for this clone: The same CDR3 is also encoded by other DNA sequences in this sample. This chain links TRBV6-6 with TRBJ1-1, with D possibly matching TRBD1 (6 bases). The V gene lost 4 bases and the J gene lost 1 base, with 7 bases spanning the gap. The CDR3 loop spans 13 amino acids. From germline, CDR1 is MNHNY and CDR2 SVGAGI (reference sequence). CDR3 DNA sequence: TGTGCCAGCAGTTTACAGGGGAACACTGAAGCTTTCTTT. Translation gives CASSLQGNTEAFF.

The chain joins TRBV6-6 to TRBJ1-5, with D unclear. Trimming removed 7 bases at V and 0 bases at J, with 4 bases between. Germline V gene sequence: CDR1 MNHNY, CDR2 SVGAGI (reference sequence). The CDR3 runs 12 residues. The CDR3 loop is CASMYSNQPQHF. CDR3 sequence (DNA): TGTGCCAGCATGTATAGCAATCAGCCCCAGCATTTT.

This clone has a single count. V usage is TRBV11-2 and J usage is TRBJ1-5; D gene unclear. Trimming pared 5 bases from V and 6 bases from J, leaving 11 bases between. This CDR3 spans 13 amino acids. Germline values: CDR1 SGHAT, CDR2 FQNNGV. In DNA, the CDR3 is TGTGCCAGCAGCCAAGACATGAGTCAGCCCCAGCATTTT. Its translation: CASSQDMSQPQHF.

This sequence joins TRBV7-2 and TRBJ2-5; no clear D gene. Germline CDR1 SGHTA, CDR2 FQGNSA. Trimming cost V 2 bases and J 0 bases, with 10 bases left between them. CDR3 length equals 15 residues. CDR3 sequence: CASSLFGGYQETQYF. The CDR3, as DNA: TGTGCCAGCAGCTTATTTGGCGGCTACCAAGAGACCCAGTACTTC.

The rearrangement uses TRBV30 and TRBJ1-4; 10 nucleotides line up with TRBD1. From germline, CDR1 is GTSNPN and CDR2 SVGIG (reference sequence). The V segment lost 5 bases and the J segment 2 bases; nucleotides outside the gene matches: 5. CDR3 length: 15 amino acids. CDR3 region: CAWDRGRFTNEKLFF. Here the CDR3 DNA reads TGTGCCTGGGACAGGGGGCGTTTTACTAATGAAAAACTGTTTTTT.

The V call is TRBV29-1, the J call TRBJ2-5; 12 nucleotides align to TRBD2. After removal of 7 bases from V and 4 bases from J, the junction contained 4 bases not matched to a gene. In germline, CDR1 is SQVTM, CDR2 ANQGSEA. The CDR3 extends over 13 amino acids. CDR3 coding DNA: TGCAGCGCACTGGGACTAGCGGGAGAGACCCAGTACTTC. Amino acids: CSALGLAGETQYF.

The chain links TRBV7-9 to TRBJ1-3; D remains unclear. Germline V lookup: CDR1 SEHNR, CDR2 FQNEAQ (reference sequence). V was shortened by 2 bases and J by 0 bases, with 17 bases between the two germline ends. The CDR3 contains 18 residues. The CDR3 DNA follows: TGTGCCAGCAGCTTATCCTTAGTTACGGCCGGCTCTGGAAACACCATATATTTT. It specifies CASSLSLVTAGSGNTIYF.

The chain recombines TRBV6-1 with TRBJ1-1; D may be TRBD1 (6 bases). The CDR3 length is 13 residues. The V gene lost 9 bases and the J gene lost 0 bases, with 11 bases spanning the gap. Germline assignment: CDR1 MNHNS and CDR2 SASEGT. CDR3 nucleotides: TGTGCCAGTCGGGACACCCTGAACACTGAAGCTTTCTTT. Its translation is CASRDTLNTEAFF.

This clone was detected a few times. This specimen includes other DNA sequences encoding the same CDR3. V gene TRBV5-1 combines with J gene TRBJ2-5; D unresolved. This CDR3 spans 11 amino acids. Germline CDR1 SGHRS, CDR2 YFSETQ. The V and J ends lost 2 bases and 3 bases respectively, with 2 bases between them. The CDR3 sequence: CASSFKETQYF. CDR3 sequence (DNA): TGCGCCAGCAGCTTCAAAGAGACCCAGTACTTC.

The CDR3 loop reads CASSRDRDNEQFF. DNA for the CDR3: TGTGCCAGCAGCCGGGACAGAGACAATGAGCAGTTCTTC. The chain recombines TRBV11-3 with TRBJ2-1; 7 bases match TRBD1. CDR1 is SGHNT, CDR2 YENEEA, per germline. The ends lost 5 bases at V and 5 bases at J; junction bases unmatched: 3. This CDR3 is 13 amino acids long.

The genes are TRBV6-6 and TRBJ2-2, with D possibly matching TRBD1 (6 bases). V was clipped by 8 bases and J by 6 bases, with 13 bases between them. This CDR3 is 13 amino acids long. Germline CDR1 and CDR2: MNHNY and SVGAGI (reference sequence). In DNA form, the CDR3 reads TGTGCCAGCTGCCAGGGGCTGGCCGGGGAGCTGTTTTTT. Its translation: CASCQGLAGELFF.

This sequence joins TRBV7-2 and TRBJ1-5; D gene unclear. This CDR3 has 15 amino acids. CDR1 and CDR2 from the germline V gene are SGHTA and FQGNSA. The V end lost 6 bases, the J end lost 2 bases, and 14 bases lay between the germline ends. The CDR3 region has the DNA TGTGCCAGCAGACCGAACACAGAGCGCAATCAGCCCCAGCATTTT. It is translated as CASRPNTERNQPQHF.

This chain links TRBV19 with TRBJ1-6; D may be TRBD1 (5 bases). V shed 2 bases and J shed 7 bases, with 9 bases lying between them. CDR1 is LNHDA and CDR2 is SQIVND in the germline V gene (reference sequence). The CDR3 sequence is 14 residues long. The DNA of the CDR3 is TGTGCCAGTAGTATATGGGGGAGCAATTCACCCCTCCACTTT. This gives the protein CASSIWGSNSPLHF.

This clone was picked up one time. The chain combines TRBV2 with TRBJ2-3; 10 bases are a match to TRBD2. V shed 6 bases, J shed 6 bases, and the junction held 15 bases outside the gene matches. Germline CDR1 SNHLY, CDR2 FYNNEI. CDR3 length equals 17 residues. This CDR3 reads CASSVGPLAGFRDTQYF. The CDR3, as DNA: TGTGCCAGCAGCGTTGGCCCACTAGCGGGATTCAGGGATACGCAGTATTTT.

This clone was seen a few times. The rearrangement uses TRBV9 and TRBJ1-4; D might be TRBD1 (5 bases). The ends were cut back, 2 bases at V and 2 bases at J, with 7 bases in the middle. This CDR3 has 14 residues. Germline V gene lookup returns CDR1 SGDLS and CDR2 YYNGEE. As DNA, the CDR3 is TGTGCCAGCAGCGTCCGGGACACTAATGAAAAACTGTTTTTT. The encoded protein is CASSVRDTNEKLFF. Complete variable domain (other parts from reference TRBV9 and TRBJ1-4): DSGVTQTPKHLITATGQRVTLRCSPRSGDLSVYWYQQSLDQGLQFLIQYYNGEERAKGNILERFSAQQFPDLHSELNLSSLELGDSALYFCASSVRDTNEKLFFGSGTQLSVL.

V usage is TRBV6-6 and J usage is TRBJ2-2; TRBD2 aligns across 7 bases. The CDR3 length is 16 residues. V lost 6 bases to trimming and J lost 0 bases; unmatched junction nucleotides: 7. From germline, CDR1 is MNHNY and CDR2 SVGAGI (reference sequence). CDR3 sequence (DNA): TGTGCCAGCAGCTTTTCCCGGGAGGCGAACACCGGGGAGCTGTTTTTT. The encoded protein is CASSFSREANTGELFF.

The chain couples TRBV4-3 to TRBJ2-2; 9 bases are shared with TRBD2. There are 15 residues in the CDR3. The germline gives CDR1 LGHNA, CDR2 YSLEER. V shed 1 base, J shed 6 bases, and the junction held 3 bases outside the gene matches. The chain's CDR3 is CASSQVLAGAGELFF. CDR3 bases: TGCGCCAGCAGCCAAGTACTAGCGGGTGCCGGGGAGCTGTTTTTT.

Here the CDR3 DNA reads TGTGCCAGCAGCCTCCCCGGAGCCTACGAGCAGTACTTC. As protein: CASSLPGAYEQYF. V and J are TRBV7-9 and TRBJ2-7, with D hard to call. The CDR3 has 13 amino acids. Germline V gives CDR1 SEHNR, CDR2 FQNEAQ (reference sequence). V was clipped by 5 bases and J by 2 bases, with 10 bases between them.

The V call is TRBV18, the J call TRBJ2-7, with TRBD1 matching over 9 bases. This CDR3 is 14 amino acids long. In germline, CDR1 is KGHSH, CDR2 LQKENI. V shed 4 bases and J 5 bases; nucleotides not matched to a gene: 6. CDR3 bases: TGTGCCAGCTCACGAAGGGACAGGGACCACGAGCAGTACTTC. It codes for CASSRRDRDHEQYF.

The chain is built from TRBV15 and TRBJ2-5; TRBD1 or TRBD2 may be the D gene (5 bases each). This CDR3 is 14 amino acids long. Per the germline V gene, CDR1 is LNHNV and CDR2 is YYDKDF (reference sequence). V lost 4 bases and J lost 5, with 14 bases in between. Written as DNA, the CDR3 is TGTGCCACCAGCAAGGGACCAGAACGGGAGACCCAGTACTTC. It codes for CATSKGPERETQYF.

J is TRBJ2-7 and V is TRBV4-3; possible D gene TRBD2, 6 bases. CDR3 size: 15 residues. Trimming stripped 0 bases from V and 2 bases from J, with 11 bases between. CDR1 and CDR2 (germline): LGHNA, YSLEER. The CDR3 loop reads CASSQEGSGAYEQYF. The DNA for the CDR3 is TGCGCCAGCAGCCAAGAGGGTAGCGGTGCCTACGAGCAGTACTTC.

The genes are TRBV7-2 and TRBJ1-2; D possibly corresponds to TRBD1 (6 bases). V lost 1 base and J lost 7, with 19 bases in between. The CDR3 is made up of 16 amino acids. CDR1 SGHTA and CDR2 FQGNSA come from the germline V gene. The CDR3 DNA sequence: TGTGCCAGCAGCTTAGGGGGAAGGGGGAGCCCTAGTGGCTACACCTTC. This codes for CASSLGGRGSPSGYTF.

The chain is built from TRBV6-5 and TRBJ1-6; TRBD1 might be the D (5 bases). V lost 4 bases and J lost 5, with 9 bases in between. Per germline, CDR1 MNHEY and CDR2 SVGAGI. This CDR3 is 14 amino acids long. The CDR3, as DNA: TGTGCCAGCAGTTTCGGGACCCATAATTCACCCCTCCACTTT. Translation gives CASSFGTHNSPLHF.

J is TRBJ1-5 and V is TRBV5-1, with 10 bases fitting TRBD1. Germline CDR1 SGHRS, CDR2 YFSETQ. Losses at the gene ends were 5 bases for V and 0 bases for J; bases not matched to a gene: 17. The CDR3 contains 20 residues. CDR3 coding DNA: TGCGCCAGCAGATACGAGAAACCGGGACAGGGGCACTATAGCAATCAGCCCCAGCATTTT. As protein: CASRYEKPGQGHYSNQPQHF. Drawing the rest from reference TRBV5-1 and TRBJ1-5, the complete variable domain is KAGVTQTPRYLIKTRGQQVTLSCSPISGHRSVSWYQQTPGQGLQFLFEYFSETQRNKGNFPGRFSGRQFSNSRSEMNVSTLELGDSALYLCASRYEKPGQGHYSNQPQHFGDGTRLSIL.

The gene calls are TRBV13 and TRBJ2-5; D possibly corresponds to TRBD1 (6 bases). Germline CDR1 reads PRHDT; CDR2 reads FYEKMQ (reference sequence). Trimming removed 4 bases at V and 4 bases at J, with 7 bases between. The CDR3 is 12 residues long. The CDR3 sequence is CASSSTGETQYF. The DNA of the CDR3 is TGTGCCAGCAGCTCGACAGGAGAGACCCAGTACTTC.

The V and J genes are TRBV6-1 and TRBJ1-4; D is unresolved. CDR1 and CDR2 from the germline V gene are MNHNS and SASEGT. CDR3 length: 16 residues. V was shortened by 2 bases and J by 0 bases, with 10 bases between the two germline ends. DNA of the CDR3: TGTGCCAGCAGTGAACTCGCTATTGCAACTAATGAAAAACTGTTTTTT. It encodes CASSELAIATNEKLFF.

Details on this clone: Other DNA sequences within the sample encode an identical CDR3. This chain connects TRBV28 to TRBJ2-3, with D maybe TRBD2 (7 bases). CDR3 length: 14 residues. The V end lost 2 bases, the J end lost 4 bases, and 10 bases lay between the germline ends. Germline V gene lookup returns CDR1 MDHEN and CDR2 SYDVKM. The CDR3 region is CASSLGGASDTQYF. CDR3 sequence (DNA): TGTGCCAGCAGTTTAGGGGGGGCCTCAGATACGCAGTATTTT.

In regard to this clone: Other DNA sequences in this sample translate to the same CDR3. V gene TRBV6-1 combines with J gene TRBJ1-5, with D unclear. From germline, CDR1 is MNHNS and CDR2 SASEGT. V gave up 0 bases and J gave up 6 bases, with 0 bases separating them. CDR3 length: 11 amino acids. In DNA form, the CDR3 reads TGTGCCAGCAGTGAAGCTCAGCCCCAGCATTTT. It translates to CASSEAQPQHF.

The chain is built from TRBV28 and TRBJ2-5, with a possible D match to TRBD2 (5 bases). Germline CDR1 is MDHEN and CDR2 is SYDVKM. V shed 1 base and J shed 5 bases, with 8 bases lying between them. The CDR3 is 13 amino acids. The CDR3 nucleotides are TGTGCCAGCAGTTTATCGGAGGAGGAGACCCAGTACTTC. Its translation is CASSLSEEETQYF.

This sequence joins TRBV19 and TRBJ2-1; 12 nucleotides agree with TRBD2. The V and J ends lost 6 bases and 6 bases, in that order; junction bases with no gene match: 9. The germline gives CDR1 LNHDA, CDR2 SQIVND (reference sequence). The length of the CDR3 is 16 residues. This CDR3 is CASRLLAGGQSNEQFF. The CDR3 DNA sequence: TGTGCCAGTAGACTACTAGCGGGAGGACAAAGCAATGAGCAGTTCTTC.

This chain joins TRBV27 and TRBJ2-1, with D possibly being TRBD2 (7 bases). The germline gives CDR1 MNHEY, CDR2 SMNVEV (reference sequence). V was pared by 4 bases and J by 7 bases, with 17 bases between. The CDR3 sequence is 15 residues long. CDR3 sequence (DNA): TGTGCCAGCAGTTCATCGGGGGGCCGATTAAATGAGCAGTTCTTC. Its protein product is CASSSSGGRLNEQFF.